Listed below are T cell receptor beta chains from one sample, sequenced in a study of cytomegalovirus exposure and HLA in healthy donors. Clones were sequenced by immunoSEQ multiplex PCR, and TCRdb holds only the in-frame ones, with some missing. The sample gives hundreds of thousands of clones, roughly 90% of which show up once; less than 2.5% is in the top ten. Sequencing input: PBMCs. The receptor set was obtained from a woman between 18 and 30 years old in good health and CMV-seronegative. CDR3s include the opening cysteine and the closing phenylalanine or tryptophan. The D gene is left open where the match is weak. Clone size is stated in some rows and not others, as once, few, many or a class when expanded.

d_gene,j_gene,abundance,v_gene,CDR3nt,CDR3aa
TRBD1,TRBJ1-1,once,TRBV5-1,TGCGCCAGCAGCGGGACAGGGTATGAAGAAACTGAAGCTTTCTTT,CASSGTGYEETEAFF
TRBD2,TRBJ2-3,-,TRBV19,TGTGCCAGTAGTATAGTAGCCCTAGCGGGGGGGGATTCCACAGATACGCAGTATTTT,CASSIVALAGGDSTDTQYF
TRBD1,TRBJ1-1,once,TRBV29-1,TGCAGCGTAATGGGACAGTTGAACACTGAAGCTTTCTTT,CSVMGQLNTEAFF
-,TRBJ2-7,-,TRBV4-1,TGCGCCAGCAGCCAAGGATACACCTCTCGCGAGCAGTACTTC,CASSQGYTSREQYF
-,TRBJ1-6,-,TRBV6-1,TGTGCCAGCAGTGAACAGCTCTCACAGGGTAATTCACCCCTCCACTTT,CASSEQLSQGNSPLHF
TRBD2,TRBJ2-5,-,TRBV19,TGTGCCACTTCGTTACAGCGGGGGGGCATGGAGACCCAGTACTTC,CATSLQRGGMETQYF
-,TRBJ1-1,-,TRBV5-1,TGCGCCAGCAGCGGGTTCGCGGGCTCTAGTATGAACACTGAAGCTTTCTTT,CASSGFAGSSMNTEAFF
-,TRBJ2-3,-,TRBV6-9,TGTGCCAGCAGTTCCCTTACGCAGTATTTT,CASSSLTQYF
TRBD1,TRBJ1-5,-,TRBV18,TGTGCCAGCTCACCGCGAGGGGGCGCTCATCAGCCCCAGCATTTT,CASSPRGGAHQPQHF
TRBD1,TRBJ2-2,-,TRBV5-1,TGCGCCAGCAGCCGGGGACAGGGGATGAACACCGGGGAGCTGTTTTTT,CASSRGQGMNTGELFF
TRBD1,TRBJ1-4,-,TRBV18,TGTGCCAGCTCACTAAGACAGGGAGAAGAAGAAAAACTGTTTTTT,CASSLRQGEEEKLFF